This T cell receptor beta chain was sequenced during a study of tumor-infiltrating lymphocytes in primary liver carcinoma. Findings and limits, study-wide: The study found a significantly higher top-250-clone fraction in tumors than in blood (p = 0.039).

TCR beta cDNA came from around 0.5 ug total RNA, primed with a constant-region primer. Libraries of TCR beta came from three nested multiplex PCR rounds with slightly modified ARM-PCR. The first two PCR rounds used TRBV1-TRBV30 forward primers with a C-beta reverse primer, 9 to 11 cycles each. TCRdb reprocessed the multiplex PCR reads via MiXCR and lists one record per CDR3 protein. Of roughly 100,000 distinct CDR3 sequences listed, approximately 78% are singletons. In regard to this clonotype: What it recognizes is unknown. Because it lacks the conserved phenylalanine or tryptophan at the end, this CDR3 is likely a read error.

The germline V gene has CDR1 SGHAT and CDR2 FQDESV (reference sequence). CDR3 size: 17 residues. From roughly 20-30 mg of unsorted bulk tissue, DNA and RNA were co-extracted together. The patients presented with primary liver carcinoma, which was managed through surgical resection. Every tumor specimen contained over 80% viable tumor cells. This sequence originates from a man aged 40-55 years with primary liver carcinoma and hepatitis B virus infection. The sequencing input was liver tumor tissue from sampling region 3. Noted subset: tumor region T3, left-lateral pole. The V call is TRBV11-1, the J call TRBJ2-4; weak D call: TRBD2 (6 bases). CDR3 sequence: CARSFPGAGGTKNIQYL. CDR3 in DNA: TGTGCCAGAAGCTTTCCCGGGGCTGGCGGGACCAAAAACATTCAGTACTTA.